A single sample gave rise to the 6 T cell receptor beta chains below, sequenced in a study of identical twins. TCRdb reprocessed the 5' RACE reads with MiXCR, giving one entry per CDR3 protein. The data hold approximately 550,000 distinct CDR3 sequences, with about a fifth observed a single time. These data also formed part of another study, on yellow fever vaccine responses in identical twins.

The sample taken for sequencing was CD4+ T cells sorted from blood. These receptors were taken from a woman aged 18-35 years in good health.

V and J are TRBV2 and TRBJ2-1; TRBD1 agrees at 7 bases. CDR3 length: 15 amino acids. Germline values: CDR1 SNHLY, CDR2 FYNNEI. Losses at the gene ends were 1 base for V and 9 bases for J; bases not matched to a gene: 9. CDR3 in amino acids: CASSEGAGGRSEQFF. The CDR3 DNA reads TGTGCCAGCAGTGAAGGGGCAGGGGGACGGAGTGAGCAGTTCTTC.

There are many counts of this clonotype. J is TRBJ2-1 and V is TRBV12-3 or TRBV12-4; no definite D call. The V gene lost 8 bases and the J gene lost 7 bases, with 9 bases spanning the gap. The CDR3 is 11 residues long. CDR3 in DNA: TGTGCCAGCGGCCAAGGGAATGAGCAGTTCTTC. Its translation is CASGQGNEQFF.

This clonotype came up a few times. The chain couples TRBV28 to TRBJ2-6; no firm D call. CDR3 size: 15 residues. Trimming took 6 bases from V and 0 from J, leaving 9 bases between them. CDR1 MDHEN and CDR2 SYDVKM come from the germline V gene. CDR3 loop: CASSQLLSGANVLTF. The CDR3 nucleotides read TGTGCCAGCAGCCAACTCCTCTCTGGGGCCAACGTCCTGACTTTC.

The gene calls are TRBV6-5 and TRBJ2-2, with D possibly matching TRBD2 (6 bases). Deletions cut 2 bases from V and 4 bases from J, with 8 bases between. Germline values: CDR1 MNHEY, CDR2 SVGAGI. The CDR3 loop spans 14 amino acids. The CDR3 coding sequence is TGTGCCAGCAGTTACAGGAGGGTCACCGGGGAGCTGTTTTTT. This sequence encodes CASSYRRVTGELFF.

The chain carries TRBV20-1 and TRBJ2-3; D remains ambiguous. Germline loops: CDR1 DFQATT, CDR2 SNEGSKA (reference sequence). The CDR3 consists of 12 residues. The ends were cut back, 1 base at V and 5 bases at J, with 7 bases in the middle. The CDR3 DNA is TGCAGTGCTAGAGTGGCTCTAGATACGCAGTATTTT. Translation gives CSARVALDTQYF.

V gene TRBV10-2 combines with J gene TRBJ2-2, with no clear D. The CDR3 contains 16 residues. The germline CDR1 and CDR2 sequences are WSHSY and SAAADI. Trimming cost V 6 bases and J 2 bases, with 16 bases left between them. CDR3 loop: CASSIGHAKNTGELFF. CDR3 DNA: TGCGCCAGCAGCATAGGCCACGCCAAAAACACCGGGGAGCTGTTTTTT.